What follows are 18 T cell receptor beta chains derived from one specimen sequenced in a study of blood T cell repertoires in COVID-19. Profiling relied on immunoSEQ multiplex PCR, and the TCRdb table lists in-frame clones only, not all of them. This sample carries 120,000 or so clones, approximately 81% of them seen once, and the ten largest clones take 30% to 45%. Specimen: peripheral blood. The receptor set was obtained from a middle-aged man with active or convalescent COVID-19.

The chain links TRBV27 to TRBJ1-6; 8 bases map to TRBD1. The CDR3 covers 15 residues. The V gene end was trimmed by 6 bases and the J gene end by 7 bases; junction bases not matched to a gene: 8. Germline CDR1 and CDR2: MNHEY and SMNVEV (reference sequence). The CDR3 DNA sequence: TGTGCCAGCAGGTCGGCAGGGGGCTTAAATTCACCCCTCCACTTT. Amino acids: CASRSAGGLNSPLHF.

The chain couples TRBV5-6 to TRBJ2-3; maybe TRBD1 (6 bases). V gave up 2 bases and J gave up 4 bases, with 14 bases separating them. The CDR3 consists of 15 residues. CDR1 and CDR2 (germline): SGHDT, YYEEEE. In DNA, the CDR3 is TGTGCCAGCAGCTTAGGCAGGGGCCGGGCAGATACGCAGTATTTT. Translated: CASSLGRGRADTQYF.

The chain carries TRBV24-1 and TRBJ1-2; TRBD1 matches 7 bases. Germline lookup yields CDR1 KGHDR and CDR2 SFDVKD. The ends lost 3 bases at V and 3 bases at J; junction bases unmatched: 9. The CDR3 extends over 16 amino acids. The CDR3 reads CATSDHRDRDYYGYTF. DNA for the CDR3: TGTGCCACCAGTGATCACCGGGACAGAGATTACTATGGCTACACCTTC.

The chain employs TRBV7-3 and TRBJ1-2, with D maybe TRBD1 (6 bases). In germline, CDR1 is SGHTA, CDR2 FQGTGA. This CDR3 is 13 amino acids long. V was pared by 2 bases and J by 8 bases, with 12 bases between. The CDR3 nucleotides read TGTGCCAGCAGCTTAGGGGACACAGGCGGCTACACCTTC. Its protein product is CASSLGDTGGYTF.

The rearrangement links TRBV18 to TRBJ2-1, with D perhaps matching TRBD2 (5 bases). Germline assignment: CDR1 KGHSH and CDR2 LQKENI. V was pared by 2 bases and J by 4 bases, with 12 bases between. This CDR3 contains 15 residues. CDR3: CASSPARARYNEQFF. CDR3 sequence (DNA): TGTGCCAGCTCACCAGCGCGGGCGCGTTACAATGAGCAGTTCTTC.

This rearrangement joins TRBV29-1 to TRBJ1-2; a possible D gene is TRBD1 (6 bases). This CDR3 is 11 amino acids long. V lost 6 bases and J lost 2, with 7 bases in between. CDR1 is SQVTM, CDR2 ANQGSEA, per germline. CDR3 region: CSVGTNYGYTF. The DNA for the CDR3 is TGCAGCGTCGGGACAAACTATGGCTACACCTTC.

This clone was recorded a few times. The sample holds other DNA sequences that translate to the same CDR3. The chain joins TRBV3-1 (or the pseudogene TRBV3-2) to TRBJ1-3; weak D call: TRBD1 (5 bases). Germline loops: CDR1 LGHDT, CDR2 YNNKEL (reference sequence). This CDR3 has 12 residues. Trimming cost V 5 bases and J 7 bases, with 9 bases left between them. The CDR3 here is CASSSAGNTIYF. Written as DNA, the CDR3 is TGTGCCAGCAGCTCAGCAGGGAACACCATATATTTT.

J is TRBJ2-4 and V is TRBV6-5; 7 nucleotides line up with TRBD1. V trimming: 5 bases; J trimming: 0 bases; junction bases outside the gene matches: 1. The CDR3 consists of 14 residues. The germline CDR1 and CDR2 sequences are MNHEY and SVGAGI. The CDR3 nucleotides are TGTGCCAGCAGTAGGGACAGAGCCAAAAACATTCAGTACTTC. Translated, it gives CASSRDRAKNIQYF.

V and J are TRBV7-9 and TRBJ2-7; D is unresolved. V shed 1 base and J shed 6 bases, with 16 bases lying between them. Germline V gene sequence: CDR1 SEHNR, CDR2 FQNEAQ (reference sequence). CDR3 size: 15 residues. The CDR3 DNA follows: TGTGCCAGCAGCTTAGGTAGTGCCGCCGTTGGCGAGCAGTACTTC. Translating it yields CASSLGSAAVGEQYF.

This sequence joins TRBV28 and TRBJ1-4; perhaps TRBD1 as D (6 bases). Trimming stripped 4 bases from V and 7 bases from J, with 13 bases between. The CDR3 has 14 amino acids. Germline CDR1 reads MDHEN; CDR2 reads SYDVKM. CDR3 DNA: TGTGCCAGCAGTTCACAGGGTAGTGGTGAAAAACTGTTTTTT. Residues: CASSSQGSGEKLFF.

The V and J genes are TRBV18 and TRBJ1-6; TRBD1 might be the D (6 bases). CDR3 size: 14 residues. Germline V gives CDR1 KGHSH, CDR2 LQKENI. Trimming took 5 bases from V and 7 from J, leaving 12 bases between them. The CDR3 loop reads CASSVEGGNSPLHF. The CDR3 bases are TGTGCCAGCTCAGTTGAGGGGGGGAATTCACCCCTCCACTTT.

The genes are TRBV10-3 and TRBJ1-6; D is unresolved. Germline V gives CDR1 ENHRY, CDR2 SYGVKD. The V end was cut by 3 bases, the J end by 10 bases, with 13 bases between. The CDR3 consists of 14 residues. The CDR3, as DNA: TGTGCCATCAGTGAAACCCCGGCAGGCTCACCCCTCCACTTT. Translating it yields CAISETPAGSPLHF.

The chain couples TRBV6-5 to TRBJ1-5, with D perhaps TRBD1 (5 bases). Germline CDR1 MNHEY, CDR2 SVGAGI. CDR3 size: 14 residues. V lost 6 bases and J lost 7, with 16 bases in between. CDR3: CASSGAGIQQPQHF. CDR3 bases: TGTGCCAGCAGCGGCGCAGGGATACAGCAGCCCCAGCATTTT.

V is TRBV5-1 and J is TRBJ2-2; TRBD2 aligns across 10 bases. This CDR3 is built from 16 residues. Germline V gene lookup returns CDR1 SGHRS and CDR2 YFSETQ. With 4 bases clipped from V and 5 bases from J, the junction kept 8 bases outside the gene matches. The CDR3 protein is CASSKTVAGGTGELFF. CDR3 in DNA: TGCGCCAGCAGCAAAACGGTAGCGGGAGGTACCGGGGAGCTGTTTTTT.

The genes are TRBV5-1 and TRBJ1-1, with D uncertain. The CDR3 length is 15 residues. Trimming stripped 3 bases from V and 1 base from J, with 13 bases between. Germline CDR1 is SGHRS and CDR2 is YFSETQ. The CDR3 sequence: CASSSERRGNTEAFF. The CDR3 DNA reads TGCGCCAGCAGCTCGGAACGCCGAGGGAACACTGAAGCTTTCTTT.

The CDR3 region has the DNA TGTGCCAGCAGCATTACAGGGTACACCGGGGAGCTGTTTTTT. This sequence encodes CASSITGYTGELFF. The chain joins TRBV9 to TRBJ2-2; maybe TRBD1 (6 bases). The CDR3 has 14 amino acids. Between the trimmed V and J ends, which lost 4 bases and 3 bases, there was a span of 10 bases. Germline V lookup: CDR1 SGDLS, CDR2 YYNGEE.

The chain joins TRBV6-5 to TRBJ2-1; TRBD2 might be the D (6 bases). CDR3 length equals 16 residues. Germline V gene sequence: CDR1 MNHEY, CDR2 SVGAGI. V lost 0 bases to trimming and J lost 2 bases, with 11 bases between them. The CDR3 DNA is TGTGCCAGCAGTTACTCGGAGCGGGCCCCCTACAATGAGCAGTTCTTC. This encodes CASSYSERAPYNEQFF.

V usage is TRBV6-5 and J usage is TRBJ1-2; 8 bases map to TRBD1. CDR1 and CDR2 (germline): MNHEY, SVGAGI. The CDR3 length is 15 residues. V shed 6 bases and J 2 bases; nucleotides not matched to a gene: 8. CDR3 DNA: TGTGCCAGCAGCCCCTTACAGGGGGAAAACTATGGCTACACCTTC. Translation gives CASSPLQGENYGYTF.